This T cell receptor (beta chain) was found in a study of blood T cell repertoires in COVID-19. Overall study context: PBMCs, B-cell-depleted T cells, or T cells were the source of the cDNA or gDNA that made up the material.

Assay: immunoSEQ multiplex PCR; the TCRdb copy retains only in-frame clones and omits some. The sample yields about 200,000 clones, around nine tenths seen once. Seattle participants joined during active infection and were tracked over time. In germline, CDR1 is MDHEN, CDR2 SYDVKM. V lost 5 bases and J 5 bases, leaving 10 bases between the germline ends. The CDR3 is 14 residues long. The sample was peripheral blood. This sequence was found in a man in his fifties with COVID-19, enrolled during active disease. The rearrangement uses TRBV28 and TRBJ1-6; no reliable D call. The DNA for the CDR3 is TGTGCCAGCAGTACGACCGGGGATAATTCACCCCTCCACTTT. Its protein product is CASSTTGDNSPLHF.